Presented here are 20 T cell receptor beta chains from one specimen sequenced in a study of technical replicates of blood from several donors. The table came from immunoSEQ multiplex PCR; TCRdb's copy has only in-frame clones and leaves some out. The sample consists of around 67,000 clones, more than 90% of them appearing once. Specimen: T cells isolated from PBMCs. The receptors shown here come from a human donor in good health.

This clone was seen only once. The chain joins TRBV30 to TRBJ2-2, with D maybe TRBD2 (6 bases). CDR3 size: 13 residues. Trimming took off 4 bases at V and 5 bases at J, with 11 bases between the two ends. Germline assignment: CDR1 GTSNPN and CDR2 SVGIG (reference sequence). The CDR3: CAWTGTVTGELFF. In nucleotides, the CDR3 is TGTGCCTGGACAGGGACTGTGACCGGGGAGCTGTTTTTT.

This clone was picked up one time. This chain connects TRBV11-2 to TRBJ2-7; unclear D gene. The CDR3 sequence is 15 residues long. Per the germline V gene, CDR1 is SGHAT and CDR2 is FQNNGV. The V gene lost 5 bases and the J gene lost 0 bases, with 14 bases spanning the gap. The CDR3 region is CASSQQTVTSYEQYF. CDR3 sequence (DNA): TGTGCCAGCAGCCAACAGACGGTGACCTCCTACGAGCAGTACTTC.

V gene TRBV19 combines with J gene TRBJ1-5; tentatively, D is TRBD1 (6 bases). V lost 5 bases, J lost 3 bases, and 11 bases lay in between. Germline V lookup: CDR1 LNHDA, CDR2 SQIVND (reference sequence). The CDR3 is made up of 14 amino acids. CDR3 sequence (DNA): TGTGCCAGTAGTCGGCAGGGGATCAATCAGCCCCAGCATTTT. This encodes CASSRQGINQPQHF.

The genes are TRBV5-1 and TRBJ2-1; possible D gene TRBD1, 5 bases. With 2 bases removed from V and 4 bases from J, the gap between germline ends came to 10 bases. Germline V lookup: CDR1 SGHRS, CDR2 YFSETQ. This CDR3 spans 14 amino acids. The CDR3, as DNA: TGCGCCAGCAGCTTTGGACAAGAATACAATGAGCAGTTCTTC. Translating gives CASSFGQEYNEQFF. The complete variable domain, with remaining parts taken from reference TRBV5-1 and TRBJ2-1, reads KAGVTQTPRYLIKTRGQQVTLSCSPISGHRSVSWYQQTPGQGLQFLFEYFSETQRNKGNFPGRFSGRQFSNSRSEMNVSTLELGDSALYLCASSFGQEYNEQFFGPGTRLTVL.

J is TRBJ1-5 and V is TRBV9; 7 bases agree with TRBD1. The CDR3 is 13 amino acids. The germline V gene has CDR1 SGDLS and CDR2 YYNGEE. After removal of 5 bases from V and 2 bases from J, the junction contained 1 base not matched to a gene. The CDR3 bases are TGTGCCAGCAGTGGACAGGGCAATCAGCCCCAGCATTTT. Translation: CASSGQGNQPQHF.

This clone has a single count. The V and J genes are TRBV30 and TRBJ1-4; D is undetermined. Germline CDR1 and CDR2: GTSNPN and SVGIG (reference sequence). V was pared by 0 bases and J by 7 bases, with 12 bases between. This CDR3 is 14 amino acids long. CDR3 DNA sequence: TGTGCCTGGAGTGTAATGGGCAGCCTTGAAAAACTGTTTTTT. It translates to CAWSVMGSLEKLFF.

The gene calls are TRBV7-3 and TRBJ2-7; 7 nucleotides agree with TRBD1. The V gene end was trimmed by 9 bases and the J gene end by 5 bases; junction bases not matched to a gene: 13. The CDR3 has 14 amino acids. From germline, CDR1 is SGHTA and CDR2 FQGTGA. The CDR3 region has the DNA TGTGCCAGTGGGAAAACAGGGGATTGGAACGAGCAGTACTTC. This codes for CASGKTGDWNEQYF. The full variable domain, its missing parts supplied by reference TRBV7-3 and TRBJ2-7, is GAGVSQTPSNKVTEKGKYVELRCDPISGHTALYWYRQSLGQGPEFLIYFQGTGAADDSGLPNDRFFAVRPEGSVSTLKIQRTERGDSAVYLCASGKTGDWNEQYFGPGTRLTVT.

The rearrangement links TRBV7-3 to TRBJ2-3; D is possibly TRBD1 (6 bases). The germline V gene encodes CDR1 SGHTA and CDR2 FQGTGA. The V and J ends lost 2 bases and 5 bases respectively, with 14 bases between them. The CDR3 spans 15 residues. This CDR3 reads CASSLQGQRLDTQYF. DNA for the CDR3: TGTGCCAGCAGCTTACAAGGACAGCGACTAGATACGCAGTATTTT.

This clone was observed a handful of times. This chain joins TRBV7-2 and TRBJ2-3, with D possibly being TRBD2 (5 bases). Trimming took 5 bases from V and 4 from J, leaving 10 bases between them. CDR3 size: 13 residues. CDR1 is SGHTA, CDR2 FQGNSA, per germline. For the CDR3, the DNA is TGTGCCAGCAGCCCGGCCGGGGCAGATACGCAGTATTTT. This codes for CASSPAGADTQYF.

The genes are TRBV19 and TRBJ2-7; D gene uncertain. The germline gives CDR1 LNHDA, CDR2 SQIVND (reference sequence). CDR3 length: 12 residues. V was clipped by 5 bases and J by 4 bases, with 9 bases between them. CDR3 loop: CASSGSAYEQYF. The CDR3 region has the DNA TGTGCCAGTAGTGGCAGCGCTTACGAGCAGTACTTC.

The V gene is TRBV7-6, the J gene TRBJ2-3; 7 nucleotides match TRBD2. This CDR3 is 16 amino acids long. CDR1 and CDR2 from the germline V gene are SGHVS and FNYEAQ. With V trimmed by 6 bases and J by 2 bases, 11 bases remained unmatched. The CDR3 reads CASSTFVGGITDTQYF. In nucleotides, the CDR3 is TGTGCCAGCAGTACTTTTGTGGGGGGGATCACAGATACGCAGTATTTT.

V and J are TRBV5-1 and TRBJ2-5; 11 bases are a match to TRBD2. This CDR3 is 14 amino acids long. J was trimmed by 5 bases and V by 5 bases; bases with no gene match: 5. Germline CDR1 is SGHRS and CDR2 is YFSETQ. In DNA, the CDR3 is TGCGCCAGCAGTAGAATAGCGGGAGGGGAGACCCAGTACTTC. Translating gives CASSRIAGGETQYF. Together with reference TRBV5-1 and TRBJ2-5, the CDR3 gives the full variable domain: KAGVTQTPRYLIKTRGQQVTLSCSPISGHRSVSWYQQTPGQGLQFLFEYFSETQRNKGNFPGRFSGRQFSNSRSEMNVSTLELGDSALYLCASSRIAGGETQYFGPGTRLLVL.

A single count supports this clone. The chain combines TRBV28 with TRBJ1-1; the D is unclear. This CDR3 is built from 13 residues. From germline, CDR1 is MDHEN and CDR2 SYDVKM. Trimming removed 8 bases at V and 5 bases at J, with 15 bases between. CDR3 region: CASFSRRETEAFF. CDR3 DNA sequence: TGTGCCAGCTTCTCAAGGCGGGAAACTGAAGCTTTCTTT. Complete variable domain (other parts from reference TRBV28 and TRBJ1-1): DVKVTQSSRYLVKRTGEKVFLECVQDMDHENMFWYRQDPGLGLRLIYFSYDVKMKEKGDIPEGYSVSREKKERFSLILESASTNQTSMYLCASFSRRETEAFFGQGTRLTVV.

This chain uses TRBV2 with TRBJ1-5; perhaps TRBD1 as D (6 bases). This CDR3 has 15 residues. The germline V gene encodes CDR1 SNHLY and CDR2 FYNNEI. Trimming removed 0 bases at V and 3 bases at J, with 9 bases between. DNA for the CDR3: TGTGCCAGCAGTGAAGCTACAGGGTTCAATCAGCCCCAGCATTTT. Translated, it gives CASSEATGFNQPQHF.

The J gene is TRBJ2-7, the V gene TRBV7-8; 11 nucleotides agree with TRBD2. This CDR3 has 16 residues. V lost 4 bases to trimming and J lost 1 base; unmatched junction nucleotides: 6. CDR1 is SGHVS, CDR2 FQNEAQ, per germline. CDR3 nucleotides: TGTGCCAGCAGCTACCAGACTAGCGGGATTTCCTACGAGCAGTACTTC. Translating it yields CASSYQTSGISYEQYF.

The CDR3 DNA sequence: TGTGCCAGCAGCTTGGACAGGGAAATCAATGAGCAGTTCTTC. As protein: CASSLDREINEQFF. The genes are TRBV7-3 and TRBJ2-1, with 8 bases lining up with TRBD1. Germline V gives CDR1 SGHTA, CDR2 FQGTGA. Trimming at V came to 3 bases and at J to 6 bases, leaving 4 bases not matched to a gene. The CDR3 sequence is 14 residues long. Variable domain in full (rest from reference TRBV7-3 and TRBJ2-1): GAGVSQTPSNKVTEKGKYVELRCDPISGHTALYWYRQSLGQGPEFLIYFQGTGAADDSGLPNDRFFAVRPEGSVSTLKIQRTERGDSAVYLCASSLDREINEQFFGPGTRLTVL.

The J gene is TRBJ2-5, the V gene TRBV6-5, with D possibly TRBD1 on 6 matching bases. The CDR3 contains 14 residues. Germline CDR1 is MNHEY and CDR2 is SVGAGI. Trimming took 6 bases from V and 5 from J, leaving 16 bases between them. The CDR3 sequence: CASRPTGVRETQYF. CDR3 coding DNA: TGTGCCAGCAGGCCGACAGGAGTTAGGGAGACCCAGTACTTC.

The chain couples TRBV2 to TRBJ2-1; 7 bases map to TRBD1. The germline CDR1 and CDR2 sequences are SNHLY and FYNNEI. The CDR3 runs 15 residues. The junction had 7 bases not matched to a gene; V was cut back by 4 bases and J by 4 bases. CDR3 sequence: CASSGTGPWYNEQFF. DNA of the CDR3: TGTGCCAGCAGTGGGACAGGCCCTTGGTACAATGAGCAGTTCTTC.

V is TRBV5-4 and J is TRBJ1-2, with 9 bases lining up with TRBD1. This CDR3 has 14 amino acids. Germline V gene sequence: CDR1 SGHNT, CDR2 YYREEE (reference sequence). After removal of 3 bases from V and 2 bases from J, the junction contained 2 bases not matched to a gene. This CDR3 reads CASSSGTGNYGYTF. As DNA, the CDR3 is TGTGCCAGCAGCTCCGGGACAGGGAACTATGGCTACACCTTC. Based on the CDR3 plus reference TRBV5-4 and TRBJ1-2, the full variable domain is ETGVTQSPTHLIKTRGQQVTLRCSSQSGHNTVSWYQQALGQGPQFIFQYYREEENGRGNFPPRFSGLQFPNYSSELNVNALELDDSALYLCASSSGTGNYGYTFGSGTRLTVV.

CDR3 in amino acids: CASSVETSSGEQYF. The CDR3 region has the DNA TGTGCCAGCAGCGTAGAGACTAGTTCTGGGGAGCAGTACTTC. This chain connects TRBV9 to TRBJ2-7; weak D call: TRBD2 (6 bases). Germline V gives CDR1 SGDLS, CDR2 YYNGEE. CDR3 length: 14 amino acids. With 0 bases removed from V and 7 bases from J, the gap between germline ends came to 14 bases.